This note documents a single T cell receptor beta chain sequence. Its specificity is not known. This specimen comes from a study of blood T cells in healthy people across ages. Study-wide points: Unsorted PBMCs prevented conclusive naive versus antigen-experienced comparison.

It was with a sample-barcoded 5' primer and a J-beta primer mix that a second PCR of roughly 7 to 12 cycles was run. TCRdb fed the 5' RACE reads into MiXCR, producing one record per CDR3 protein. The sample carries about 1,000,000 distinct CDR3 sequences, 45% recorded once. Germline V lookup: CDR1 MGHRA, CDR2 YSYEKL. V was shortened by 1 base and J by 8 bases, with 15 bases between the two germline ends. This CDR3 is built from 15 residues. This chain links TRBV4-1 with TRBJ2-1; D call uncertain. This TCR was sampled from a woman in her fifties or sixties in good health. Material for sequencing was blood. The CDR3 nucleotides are TGCGCCAGCAGCCAAGGGGTTGCACCCACAGATGAGCAGTTCTTC. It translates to CASSQGVAPTDEQFF.